One sample yielded the 15 T cell receptor beta chains listed below, sequenced in a study of OX40 agonist ivuxolimab in advanced cancers. The method was the immunoSEQ multiplex PCR assay. This immuneACCESS table, as held by TCRdb, lists in-frame sequences with V and J called but not all clones. Of the missing ones, under half trace to an unresolved V gene in checked studies; the others have no known cause. In this sample the table shows about 88,000 clones, around 85% of which occur a single time. The ten largest clones take up approximately 0.2% of the sample. The sample consisted of CD4+ or CD8+ T cells sorted from blood, taken in a trial of the OX40 agonist ivuxolimab. The receptors originated from an adult with an advanced solid tumor such as melanoma, head and neck, liver or kidney cancer.

The chain recombines TRBV19 with TRBJ2-3; 7 positions agree with TRBD2. Unmatched junction bases numbered 5, after V lost 1 base and J lost 1 base. This CDR3 contains 16 residues. Germline values: CDR1 LNHDA, CDR2 SQIVND (reference sequence). CDR3 in DNA: TGTGCCAGTAGTATAGGGGGGGGAGGAGGCACAGATACGCAGTATTTT. Protein product: CASSIGGGGGTDTQYF.

V and J are TRBV6-6 and TRBJ1-4, with D unresolved. The V and J ends lost 2 bases and 5 bases respectively, with 12 bases between them. CDR1 and CDR2 from the germline V gene are MNHNY and SVGAGI (reference sequence). The CDR3 has 15 residues. The chain's CDR3 is CASSYLASGNEKLFF. The CDR3 DNA follows: TGTGCCAGCAGTTACCTGGCAAGCGGGAATGAAAAACTGTTTTTT.

This sequence joins TRBV5-4 and TRBJ2-2; 7 nucleotides align to TRBD1. V shed 0 bases and J 7 bases; nucleotides not matched to a gene: 9. Germline V CDR1 and CDR2: SGHNT, YYREEE (reference sequence). The CDR3 has 16 residues. Written as DNA, the CDR3 is TGTGCCAGCAGCTTGGCTGGTGAGGGGGCGGGCGGGGAGCTGTTTTTT. Its protein product is CASSLAGEGAGGELFF.

The chain is built from TRBV5-1 and TRBJ1-1; D gene ambiguous. The germline V gene encodes CDR1 SGHRS and CDR2 YFSETQ. Trimming stripped 4 bases from V and 1 base from J, with 11 bases between. The CDR3 is 14 residues long. The CDR3 sequence is CASSPGPGNTEAFF. In nucleotides, the CDR3 is TGCGCCAGCAGCCCTGGGCCGGGGAACACTGAAGCTTTCTTT.

The chain combines TRBV4-1 with TRBJ1-2; 7 bases are a match to TRBD1. After removal of 0 bases from V and 4 bases from J, the junction contained 5 bases not matched to a gene. Germline assignment: CDR1 MGHRA and CDR2 YSYEKL. CDR3 length: 15 amino acids. As DNA, the CDR3 is TGCGCCAGCAGCCAAGACGAGGGGACAGCCTATGGCTACACCTTC. Amino acids: CASSQDEGTAYGYTF.

The chain carries TRBV9 and TRBJ2-3; 8 nucleotides align to TRBD2. V lost 3 bases, J lost 0 bases, and 15 bases stayed unmatched. Germline lookup yields CDR1 SGDLS and CDR2 YYNGEE. CDR3 length: 19 residues. The CDR3 sequence is CASSGGTLVAGLSTDTQYF. The CDR3 DNA reads as TGTGCCAGCAGCGGAGGGACCCTCGTAGCGGGACTTAGCACAGATACGCAGTATTTT. Together with reference TRBV9 and TRBJ2-3, the CDR3 gives the full variable domain: DSGVTQTPKHLITATGQRVTLRCSPRSGDLSVYWYQQSLDQGLQFLIQYYNGEERAKGNILERFSAQQFPDLHSELNLSSLELGDSALYFCASSGGTLVAGLSTDTQYFGPGTRLTVL.

The V gene is TRBV19, the J gene TRBJ2-3; 10 nucleotides match TRBD1. V shed 5 bases and J 4 bases; nucleotides not matched to a gene: 21. Germline CDR1 and CDR2: LNHDA and SQIVND (reference sequence). CDR3 size: 20 residues. The CDR3 nucleotides read TGTGCCAGTAGTCTCTGGACAGGGGGACACCGCTCTCGGGTGTCAGATACGCAGTATTTT. It is translated as CASSLWTGGHRSRVSDTQYF. The full variable domain, its missing parts supplied by reference TRBV19 and TRBJ2-3, is DGGITQSPKYLFRKEGQNVTLSCEQNLNHDAMYWYRQDPGQGLRLIYYSQIVNDFQKGDIAEGYSVSREKKESFPLTVTSAQKNPTAFYLCASSLWTGGHRSRVSDTQYFGPGTRLTVL.

The V gene is TRBV4-3, the J gene TRBJ2-3; 7 bases match TRBD1. This CDR3 has 14 residues. Germline trimming cut 5 bases from V and 1 base from J; bases unmatched to any gene: 3. In germline, CDR1 is LGHNA, CDR2 YSLEER. The CDR3, as DNA: TGCGCCAGCAGCGGCGGACAGGGCACAGATACGCAGTATTTT. Amino acid sequence: CASSGGQGTDTQYF.

The chain recombines TRBV19 with TRBJ1-2, with unresolved D. CDR3 length equals 14 residues. Germline assignment: CDR1 LNHDA and CDR2 SQIVND (reference sequence). Trimming stripped 1 base from V and 2 bases from J, with 8 bases between. CDR3 nucleotide sequence: TGTGCCAGTAGTATAGCGCAGGCCAACTATGGCTACACCTTC. Translating gives CASSIAQANYGYTF.

J is TRBJ1-6 and V is TRBV10-1, with TRBD1 matching over 9 bases. This CDR3 region has 15 residues. After removal of 8 bases from V and 10 bases from J, the junction contained 12 bases not matched to a gene. Looked up from germline, CDR1 is WNHNN and CDR2 is SYGVQD (reference sequence). The CDR3 sequence is CASGLQGAHRSPLHF. The CDR3 bases are TGCGCCAGCGGATTACAGGGGGCGCATCGGTCACCCCTCCACTTT.

The J gene is TRBJ2-4, the V gene TRBV28; 7 nucleotides line up with TRBD2. Germline lookup yields CDR1 MDHEN and CDR2 SYDVKM. Trimming cost V 5 bases and J 3 bases; bases outside gene matches: 1. There are 13 residues in the CDR3. The chain's CDR3 is CASSPGGKNIQYF. The CDR3 bases are TGTGCCAGCAGTCCGGGGGGCAAAAACATTCAGTACTTC.

The chain carries TRBV7-8 and TRBJ2-7, with 7 bases identical to TRBD2. V lost 5 bases, J lost 0 bases, and 10 bases stayed unmatched. This CDR3 has 16 residues. Looked up from germline, CDR1 is SGHVS and CDR2 is FQNEAQ. Written as DNA, the CDR3 is TGTGCCAGCAGCCCCGGGAGGAGGGGACCCTCCTACGAGCAGTACGTC. This codes for CASSPGRRGPSYEQYV.

The J gene is TRBJ2-1, the V gene TRBV7-3; TRBD2 might be the D (7 bases). Germline-derived CDR1 and CDR2 are SGHTA and FQGTGA. The CDR3 loop spans 15 amino acids. V was shortened by 2 bases and J by 2 bases, with 10 bases between the two germline ends. The CDR3 spells CASSLGGGAYNEQFF. In nucleotides, the CDR3 is TGTGCCAGCAGCTTAGGCGGGGGCGCCTACAATGAGCAGTTCTTC. The variable domain in full, with the rest retrieved from reference TRBV7-3 and TRBJ2-1, is GAGVSQTPSNKVTEKGKYVELRCDPISGHTALYWYRQSLGQGPEFLIYFQGTGAADDSGLPNDRFFAVRPEGSVSTLKIQRTERGDSAVYLCASSLGGGAYNEQFFGPGTRLTVL.

The J gene is TRBJ2-5, the V gene TRBV7-9; maybe TRBD1 (7 bases). Germline CDR1 and CDR2: SEHNR and FQNEAQ (reference sequence). V gave up 2 bases and J gave up 4 bases, with 14 bases separating them. The CDR3 loop spans 15 amino acids. The CDR3 loop is CASSLFFQGGETQYF. DNA of the CDR3: TGTGCCAGCAGCTTATTCTTCCAGGGGGGAGAGACCCAGTACTTC.

V gene TRBV20-1 combines with J gene TRBJ2-1; D gene uncertain. The CDR3 is 11 amino acids. From germline, CDR1 is DFQATT and CDR2 SNEGSKA (reference sequence). V was trimmed by 6 bases and J by 8 bases, leaving 11 bases between them. CDR3 in DNA: TGCAGTGCCCTCGACAAGGATGAGCAGTTCTTC. It specifies CSALDKDEQFF.